Shown below are 30 T cell receptor beta chains from a single sample sequenced in a study of blood T cell repertoires in COVID-19. Using immunoSEQ multiplex PCR, the repertoire was profiled, and TCRdb retains in-frame clones only, with some absent. The table lists tens of thousands of clones, around 83% of them singletons. Sequencing was carried out using peripheral blood. The receptors were gathered from a woman aged 55-69 years with acute or convalescent COVID-19.

The chain joins TRBV19 to TRBJ1-5; 9 bases fit TRBD1. The CDR3 loop spans 14 amino acids. V gave up 7 bases and J gave up 4 bases; unmatched junction bases: 5. Germline V CDR1 and CDR2: LNHDA, SQIVND (reference sequence). The CDR3 nucleotides are TGTGCCAGTACCTCCGGGACAGGGAATCAGCCCCAGCATTTT. It codes for CASTSGTGNQPQHF.

DNA for the CDR3: TGTGCCAGCCTAACAGGGTTTGCGAACACTGAAGCTTTCTTT. Protein product: CASLTGFANTEAFF. J is TRBJ1-1 and V is TRBV5-8; possibly TRBD1 for D (6 bases). V lost 7 bases to trimming and J lost 1 base, with 14 bases between them. The CDR3 consists of 14 residues. CDR1 and CDR2 (germline): SGHTS, YDEGEE.

The chain has TRBV11-2 and TRBJ2-1; the D gene is possibly TRBD1 (5 bases). Deletions cut 8 bases from V and 10 bases from J, with 15 bases between. This CDR3 is 12 amino acids long. Germline-derived CDR1 and CDR2 are SGHAT and FQNNGV. In DNA, the CDR3 is TGTGCCAGCTCCGGTGCAGGGAAAGAGCAGTTCTTC. As protein: CASSGAGKEQFF. The full variable domain, completed using reference TRBV11-2 and TRBJ2-1, is EAGVAQSPRYKIIEKRQSVAFWCNPISGHATLYWYQQILGQGPKLLIQFQNNGVVDDSQLPKDRFSAERLKGVDSTLKIQPAKLEDSAVYLCASSGAGKEQFFGPGTRLTVL.

This chain links TRBV7-2 with TRBJ1-5; 7 bases match TRBD1. The germline V gene has CDR1 SGHTA and CDR2 FQGNSA. V was clipped by 6 bases and J by 7 bases; unmatched bases: 9. This CDR3 spans 14 amino acids. As DNA, the CDR3 is TGTGCCAGCAGTAACCGGGCAGGGGGACAGCCCCAGCATTTT. This codes for CASSNRAGGQPQHF.

The gene calls are TRBV5-5 and TRBJ2-7; 7 nucleotides match TRBD2. The CDR3 totals 15 residues. V was clipped by 1 base and J by 7 bases; unmatched bases: 11. The germline gives CDR1 SGHKS, CDR2 YYEKEE (reference sequence). CDR3 protein: CASSLQAGVAREQYF. In DNA, the CDR3 is TGTGCCAGCAGCTTGCAGGCGGGAGTAGCGAGGGAGCAGTACTTC. The variable domain in full, with the rest retrieved from reference TRBV5-5 and TRBJ2-7, is DAGVTQSPTHLIKTRGQQVTLRCSPISGHKSVSWYQQVLGQGPQFIFQYYEKEERGRGNFPDRFSARQFPNYSSELNVNALLLGDSALYLCASSLQAGVAREQYFGPGTRLTVT.

Comment on this clone: This CDR3 is also generated by other DNA sequences in the sample. The gene calls are TRBV18 and TRBJ1-5; possible D gene TRBD1, 5 bases. V was pared by 2 bases and J by 4 bases, with 6 bases between. CDR1 is KGHSH and CDR2 is LQKENI in the germline V gene. The length of the CDR3 is 13 residues. DNA for the CDR3: TGTGCCAGCTCACCAGGGGGGAATCAGCCCCAGCATTTT. It translates to CASSPGGNQPQHF.

The chain uses TRBV19 and TRBJ1-1; the D is unclear. The CDR3 is made up of 17 amino acids. CDR1 LNHDA and CDR2 SQIVND come from the germline V gene (reference sequence). V was cut by 1 base and J by 4 bases, with 19 bases left in between. The CDR3, as DNA: TGTGCCAGTAGTATAGTAATCCAGGTCCGGTGGTGCACTGAAGCTTTCTTT. This translates into CASSIVIQVRWCTEAFF.

This clone was recorded only once. The genes are TRBV5-1 and TRBJ2-7; the D gene is possibly TRBD2 (5 bases). This CDR3 contains 16 residues. CDR1 is SGHRS and CDR2 is YFSETQ in the germline V gene. Between the trimmed V and J ends, which lost 0 bases and 0 bases, there was a span of 13 bases. The chain's CDR3 is CASSLARAPYSYEQYF. The CDR3, as DNA: TGCGCCAGCAGCTTGGCGAGGGCACCCTACTCCTACGAGCAGTACTTC.

J is TRBJ2-3 and V is TRBV7-9; a possible D gene is TRBD1 (6 bases). CDR1 and CDR2 (germline): SEHNR, FQNEAQ (reference sequence). V was clipped by 10 bases and J by 5 bases, with 22 bases between them. The CDR3 length is 15 residues. In nucleotides, the CDR3 is TGTGCCATCCCGACAGGACGCAGCAGAGTAGATACGCAGTATTTT. Its protein is CAIPTGRSRVDTQYF.

The chain uses TRBV5-1 and TRBJ2-5; 8 bases are a match to TRBD2. The CDR3 sequence is 14 residues long. Germline assignment: CDR1 SGHRS and CDR2 YFSETQ. J lost 6 bases, V lost 2 bases, and 6 bases had no gene match. CDR3 in DNA: TGCGCCAGCAGCTTCGATGGGACTAGGCAGACCCAGTACTTC. Translating gives CASSFDGTRQTQYF.

The table lists this clone with a count of one. This chain connects TRBV9 to TRBJ1-3, with D hard to call. This CDR3 has 12 residues. Between the trimmed V and J ends, which lost 4 bases and 3 bases, there was a span of 5 bases. Per germline, CDR1 SGDLS and CDR2 YYNGEE. CDR3 coding DNA: TGTGCCAGCAGCAGAGTTGGAAACACCATATATTTT. Translation: CASSRVGNTIYF.

This rearrangement joins TRBV7-8 to TRBJ2-1; a weak D match, TRBD1 (7 bases). This CDR3 comprises 20 residues. V was clipped by 3 bases and J by 0 bases, with 24 bases between them. CDR1 is SGHVS and CDR2 is FQNEAQ in the germline V gene. Written as DNA, the CDR3 is TGTGCCAGCAGCTTTATGGAGGGGGCTAGAGTGTGGGGCTCCTACAATGAGCAGTTCTTC. Protein sequence: CASSFMEGARVWGSYNEQFF.

This chain joins TRBV5-1 and TRBJ1-2; 10 bases are a match to TRBD1. This CDR3 is 15 amino acids long. Unmatched junction bases numbered 6, after V lost 4 bases and J lost 3 bases. CDR1 and CDR2 (germline): SGHRS, YFSETQ. The CDR3, as DNA: TGCGCCAGCAGCCTAGGACAGGGGGGAGACTATGGCTACACCTTC. Translation gives CASSLGQGGDYGYTF.

This chain links TRBV19 with TRBJ1-1; possibly TRBD1 for D (6 bases). The CDR3 covers 15 residues. V lost 1 base and J 1 base, leaving 10 bases between the germline ends. Germline lookup yields CDR1 LNHDA and CDR2 SQIVND (reference sequence). The CDR3 region is CASSIATGSNTEAFF. The CDR3 DNA sequence: TGTGCCAGTAGTATAGCCACAGGGTCGAACACTGAAGCTTTCTTT. Based on the CDR3 plus reference TRBV19 and TRBJ1-1, the full variable domain is DGGITQSPKYLFRKEGQNVTLSCEQNLNHDAMYWYRQDPGQGLRLIYYSQIVNDFQKGDIAEGYSVSREKKESFPLTVTSAQKNPTAFYLCASSIATGSNTEAFFGQGTRLTVV.

The CDR3, as DNA: TGTGCCAGCAGCTATGGACAGCTCGACGAGCAGTACTTC. Amino acid sequence: CASSYGQLDEQYF. The rearrangement links TRBV7-8 to TRBJ2-7; the D gene is possibly TRBD1 (6 bases). Trimming took off 4 bases at V and 5 bases at J, with 12 bases between the two ends. CDR1 and CDR2 from the germline V gene are SGHVS and FQNEAQ. The CDR3 length is 13 residues.

This rearrangement joins TRBV2 to TRBJ2-2; the D gene is possibly TRBD2 (6 bases). The V gene lost 7 bases and the J gene lost 0 bases, with 15 bases spanning the gap. This CDR3 has 16 residues. Looked up from germline, CDR1 is SNHLY and CDR2 is FYNNEI. CDR3 DNA sequence: TGTGCCAGCAAGTTTGGGGAGGCGTCGAACACCGGGGAGCTGTTTTTT. Translation gives CASKFGEASNTGELFF.

This clone was counted a few times. V gene TRBV3-1 (or the pseudogene TRBV3-2) combines with J gene TRBJ2-5; perhaps TRBD2 as D (5 bases). Trimming shortened V by 2 bases and J by 2 bases, and 18 bases separated the two germline ends. The CDR3 has 17 residues. The germline gives CDR1 LGHDT, CDR2 YNNKEL (reference sequence). CDR3 loop: CASSQNPRRTQQETQYF. The CDR3 DNA is TGTGCCAGCAGCCAAAACCCCAGAAGGACTCAGCAAGAGACCCAGTACTTC.

The V gene is TRBV15, the J gene TRBJ2-5, with 7 bases aligning to TRBD1. After removal of 4 bases from V and 1 base from J, the junction contained 6 bases not matched to a gene. The germline CDR1 and CDR2 sequences are LNHNV and YYDKDF (reference sequence). The length of the CDR3 is 15 residues. DNA for the CDR3: TGTGCCACCAGCACTACATCAGGGGGCCAAGAGACCCAGTACTTC. Encoded protein: CATSTTSGGQETQYF.

J is TRBJ1-1 and V is TRBV2; no definite D call. From germline, CDR1 is SNHLY and CDR2 FYNNEI. V dropped 7 bases and J dropped 1 base, with 13 bases sitting between them. The CDR3 is 14 amino acids. CDR3 in amino acids: CASISRITNTEAFF. In DNA form, the CDR3 reads TGTGCCAGCATAAGCAGGATAACGAACACTGAAGCTTTCTTT.

V gene TRBV5-6 combines with J gene TRBJ1-6; D not certain. Trimming removed 1 base from V and 11 bases from J, with 13 bases in between. Germline CDR1 SGHDT, CDR2 YYEEEE. This CDR3 is built from 14 residues. The CDR3 nucleotides read TGTGCCAGCAGCTTGTATTTGGGGAGTACACCCCTCCACTTT. It is translated as CASSLYLGSTPLHF.

The chain carries TRBV5-1 and TRBJ2-7, with D possibly being TRBD2 (5 bases). Germline V gives CDR1 SGHRS, CDR2 YFSETQ. The CDR3 has 13 residues. The V gene lost 6 bases and the J gene lost 7 bases, with 17 bases spanning the gap. CDR3 DNA: TGCGCCAGCACACTGAACAGTAGGGAGGAGCAGTACTTC. Protein sequence: CASTLNSREEQYF.

This chain uses TRBV30 with TRBJ1-2; possibly TRBD1 for D (6 bases). Germline lookup yields CDR1 GTSNPN and CDR2 SVGIG (reference sequence). The V gene lost 4 bases and the J gene lost 8 bases, with 20 bases spanning the gap. The CDR3 has 14 residues. The CDR3 here is CAWNLLQGRGGYTF. For the CDR3, the DNA is TGTGCCTGGAACCTACTACAGGGACGAGGGGGCTACACCTTC.

This clone occurred once. The chain joins TRBV7-2 to TRBJ2-1; 12 bases fit TRBD2. With V trimmed by 4 bases and J by 0 bases, 10 bases remained unmatched. The CDR3 extends over 19 amino acids. CDR1 and CDR2 from the germline V gene are SGHTA and FQGNSA. The CDR3: CASSSIRLAGVSSYNEQFF. In nucleotides, the CDR3 is TGTGCCAGCAGCTCAATACGACTAGCGGGAGTAAGCTCCTACAATGAGCAGTTCTTC.

The chain is built from TRBV5-1 and TRBJ2-5, with TRBD1 matching 8 bases. Germline CDR1 reads SGHRS; CDR2 reads YFSETQ. CDR3 size: 16 residues. V lost 3 bases, J lost 3 bases, and 10 bases stayed unmatched. The CDR3 DNA reads TGCGCCAGCAGCTCATGGGGCAGGGGGCAGGAAGAGACCCAGTACTTC. Encoded protein: CASSSWGRGQEETQYF.

The rearrangement joins TRBV2 to TRBJ1-6; 9 bases are shared with TRBD1. V shed 6 bases and J 7 bases; nucleotides not matched to a gene: 7. The CDR3 has 15 residues. Germline-derived CDR1 and CDR2 are SNHLY and FYNNEI. This CDR3 is CASSRDRVENSPLHF. CDR3 nucleotides: TGTGCCAGCAGCCGGGACAGGGTGGAAAATTCACCCCTCCACTTT.

The J gene is TRBJ2-7, the V gene TRBV27, with a weak D call TRBD1 (6 bases). CDR1 and CDR2 (germline): MNHEY, SMNVEV (reference sequence). V lost 3 bases and J 5 bases, leaving 11 bases between the germline ends. The CDR3 is 13 residues long. The CDR3 sequence is CASSLGRGNEQYF. CDR3 DNA: TGTGCCAGCAGTTTGGGCAGGGGTAACGAGCAGTACTTC.

This CDR3 reads CASSSSGVTEAFF. CDR3 nucleotides: TGTGCCAGCAGTAGCTCAGGGGTGACTGAAGCTTTCTTT. This rearrangement joins TRBV6-5 to TRBJ1-1; D might be TRBD1 (6 bases). Germline V gene data show CDR1 as MNHEY and CDR2 as SVGAGI. The CDR3 totals 13 residues. V was trimmed by 5 bases and J by 5 bases, leaving 12 bases between them.

This clone was detected once. The CDR3 coding sequence is TGCGCCAGCAGCTTACGGACTAGCGGGAGCCGCAATGAGCAGTTCTTC. It specifies CASSLRTSGSRNEQFF. V is TRBV5-1 and J is TRBJ2-1; 13 nucleotides line up with TRBD2. Germline values: CDR1 SGHRS, CDR2 YFSETQ. The V segment lost 2 bases and the J segment 6 bases; nucleotides outside the gene matches: 5. The CDR3 is 16 residues long.

The V gene is TRBV14, the J gene TRBJ2-2; D is ambiguous. This CDR3 has 13 residues. The germline gives CDR1 SGHDN, CDR2 FVKESK. The V end lost 4 bases, the J end lost 2 bases, and 5 bases lay between the germline ends. The CDR3 here is CASSPINTGELFF. The CDR3 coding sequence is TGTGCCAGCAGCCCTATTAACACCGGGGAGCTGTTTTTT.

The chain is built from TRBV19 and TRBJ1-5, with 10 bases fitting TRBD1. This CDR3 comprises 16 residues. CDR1 is LNHDA and CDR2 is SQIVND in the germline V gene (reference sequence). J lost 2 bases, V lost 0 bases, and 1 base had no gene match. DNA for the CDR3: TGTGCCAGTAGTATAGAGACAGGGGGCGGCAATCAGCCCCAGCATTTT. Translating gives CASSIETGGGNQPQHF.